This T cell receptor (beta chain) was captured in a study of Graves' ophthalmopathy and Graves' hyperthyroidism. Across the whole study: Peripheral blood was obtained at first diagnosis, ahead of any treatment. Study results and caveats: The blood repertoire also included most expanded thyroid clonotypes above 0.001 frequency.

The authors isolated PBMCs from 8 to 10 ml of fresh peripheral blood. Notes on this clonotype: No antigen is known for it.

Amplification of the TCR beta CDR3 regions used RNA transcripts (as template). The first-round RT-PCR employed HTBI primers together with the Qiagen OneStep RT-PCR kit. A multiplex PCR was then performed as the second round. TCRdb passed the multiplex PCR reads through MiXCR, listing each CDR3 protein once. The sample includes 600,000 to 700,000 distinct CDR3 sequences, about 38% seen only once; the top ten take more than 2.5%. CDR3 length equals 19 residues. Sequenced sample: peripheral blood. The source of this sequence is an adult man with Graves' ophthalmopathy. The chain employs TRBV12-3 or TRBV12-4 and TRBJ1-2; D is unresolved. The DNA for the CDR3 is TGTGCTAGTGGTCTCCCCCAGACCGCAACGGCCCCGGTTAACTATGGCTACACCTTC. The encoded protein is CASGLPQTATAPVNYGYTF.